One and the same sample provided the 2 T cell receptor beta chains below, sequenced in a study of control samples from healthy donors and cancer patients. The table came from immunoSEQ multiplex PCR; TCRdb's copy has only in-frame clones and leaves some out. This sample has some 150,000 clones, with over 90% found just once. The sequenced sample consisted of blood. The origin of the receptors is a man aged 50-59 years in good health.

The genes are TRBV6-5 and TRBJ1-2, with D possibly matching TRBD1 (6 bases). Germline lookup yields CDR1 MNHEY and CDR2 SVGAGI. The CDR3 consists of 14 residues. The germline V and J ends were trimmed by 7 bases and 7 bases, with 19 bases remaining between them. The CDR3 reads CASTAGHLIGGYTF. CDR3 coding DNA: TGTGCCAGCACCGCGGGACATTTGATCGGTGGCTACACCTTC.

V usage is TRBV5-5 and J usage is TRBJ2-5, with a weak D call TRBD1 (6 bases). V was pared by 5 bases and J by 5 bases, with 19 bases between. This CDR3 has 15 residues. The V gene's germline CDR1 is SGHKS and CDR2 YYEKEE (reference sequence). This CDR3 is CASSHGRQAAETQYF. The CDR3 bases are TGTGCCAGCAGTCACGGGCGACAGGCGGCGGAGACCCAGTACTTC.